This is a list of T cell receptor beta chains from one sample in a study of shared clonotypes between healthy human individuals. Here immunoSEQ multiplex PCR was the method, and the copy in TCRdb shows in-frame clones only, minus some. This table holds millions of clones, about 95% found once. Sample: naive CD8+ T cells sorted from blood. The origin of the receptors is a man aged 18 to 35 in good health. CDR3s include the opening cysteine and the closing phenylalanine or tryptophan. A D gene is named only where the DNA matches it firmly.

TRBV19	TRBJ1-4	NA	CATAAGVGEKLFF
TRBV7-9	TRBJ1-1	NA	CASSLGYGAFF
TRBV30	TRBJ2-7	NA	CAWSLRGYEQYF
TRBV4-2	TRBJ1-1	TRBD1	CASSQGGQGARKDFF
TRBV27	TRBJ1-6	NA	CASSLGQFYNSPLHF
TRBV27	TRBJ1-5	NA	CASSFLGYEGQPQHF
TRBV6-5	TRBJ2-7	NA	CASSPSSHYEQYF
TRBV30	TRBJ1-1	NA	CAWSVQRSTEAFF
TRBV2	TRBJ1-2	NA	CASSGPLNYGYTF
TRBV7-9	TRBJ1-6	TRBD1	CASSLTGDNSPLHF
TRBV29-1	TRBJ2-7	NA	CSVEGSSYEQYF
TRBV9	TRBJ2-2	TRBD2	CASSVVEGGLAGWNTGELFF
TRBV10-3	TRBJ2-3	TRBD2	CAISARERGTDTQYF
TRBV27	TRBJ2-1	NA	CASSSLPYNEQFF
TRBV11-2	TRBJ1-1	NA	CASSPSGTEAFF
TRBV28	TRBJ1-1	TRBD1	CASSLDTGGETEAFF
TRBV9	TRBJ2-5	TRBD1	CASSVLGGGETQYF
TRBV28	TRBJ1-2	NA	CASSLRQDLGAGYTF
TRBV19	TRBJ1-1	TRBD1	CASSPIGQGATEAFF
TRBV4-1	TRBJ2-7	TRBD1	CASSHGTGGRYEQYF
TRBV18	TRBJ1-5	NA	CASSSGDSNQPQHF
TRBV11-2	TRBJ2-5	NA	CASSLDWSRQETQYF
TRBV5-1	TRBJ2-7	NA	CASSLERWAYEQYF
TRBV7-9	TRBJ2-5	NA	CASSSGVPETQYF
TRBV27	TRBJ1-1	NA	CASSLGFEAFF
TRBV7-9	TRBJ2-7	TRBD2	CASSRTSGSSDEQYF
TRBV6-5	TRBJ2-1	NA	CASSLYQTVYNEQFF
TRBV18	TRBJ2-1	NA	CASSPTGNEQFF
TRBV5-1	TRBJ1-2	TRBD1	CASSTGQGANGYTF
TRBV5-1	TRBJ2-3	NA	CASSPDRNPDTQYF
TRBV27	TRBJ2-1	NA	CASNQGGSYNEQFF
TRBV7-8	TRBJ1-2	TRBD1	CASSQQTGWGYTF
TRBV7-9	TRBJ2-1	NA	CASSYDTMDEQFF
TRBV13	TRBJ2-7	NA	CASSETAGAREQYF
TRBV6-5	TRBJ2-7	TRBD1	CASRDRGPYEQYF
TRBV6-6	TRBJ1-5	NA	CANSPGGRNQPQHF
TRBV4-3	TRBJ2-3	TRBD2	CASSQIAGSTDTQYF
TRBV28	TRBJ2-2	TRBD1	CASSLTGGFGELFF
TRBV4-3	TRBJ2-5	TRBD1	CASSQDRTGPETQYF
TRBV4-3	TRBJ2-5	NA	CASSQGLGLQETQYF
TRBV15	TRBJ2-7	NA	CATSRDPTGTYEQYF
TRBV6-4	TRBJ2-1	NA	CASSDKQKGSYNEQFF
TRBV28	TRBJ2-7	NA	CASSGHGFYEQYF
TRBV5-4	TRBJ1-4	TRBD1	CASSWDRDTEKLFF
TRBV9	TRBJ2-1	NA	CASSPGRQQFF
TRBV19	TRBJ2-7	NA	CASSITGSDVEQYF
TRBV19	TRBJ1-1	NA	CASSIRGLDTEAFF
TRBV5-4	TRBJ2-2	TRBD1	CASSLGVQGAGGELFF
TRBV2	TRBJ1-5	NA	CASGPLPRGGINQPQHF
TRBV2	TRBJ1-4	TRBD1	CATLGQGTEKLFF
TRBV7-2	TRBJ2-7	NA	CASSLDGTGSGEQYF
TRBV10-2	TRBJ2-1	NA	CASSGAVYNEQFF
TRBV5-4	TRBJ2-3	TRBD2	CASSLGSGGSTDTQYF
TRBV27	TRBJ1-1	TRBD1	CASRTSTGGATEAFF
TRBV7-9	TRBJ2-7	NA	CASSDSSYEQYF